This T cell receptor beta chain came from a study of CD8 T cells in ankylosing spondylitis. This clonotype turned up a few times. The antigen remains undetermined. Molecular-barcoded quantitative 5'-RACE produced these TCR beta libraries. TCRdb reanalysed the 5' RACE reads using MiXCR and keeps one entry per CDR3 protein. The sample has some 840,000 distinct CDR3 sequences; around 11% are singletons. Germline V CDR1 and CDR2: LGHNA, YNFKEQ. Trimming stripped 1 base from V and 2 bases from J, with 13 bases between. CDR3 length: 16 residues. The study, taken as a whole, reports: Reported data indicate significant enrichment of disease-linked clones within matched ankylosing spondylitis synovial fluid. In ankylosing spondylitis blood, a motif of roughly eight highly homologous TCR beta variants appeared characteristic. Previous work reported some of these motif variants in the synovial fluid and blood of reactive arthritis.

This TCR came from a male donor with ankylosing spondylitis. Sequences were obtained from blood, either unsorted or a sorted T cell fraction (not recorded which). The chain recombines TRBV4-2 with TRBJ2-3; D is undetermined. For the CDR3, the DNA is TGTGCCAGCAGCCAAGGATTTAGCCTCTACACAGATACGCAGTATTTT. It yields the protein CASSQGFSLYTDTQYF.